The source of this T cell receptor beta chain is a study of cytomegalovirus exposure and HLA in healthy donors. With 5 bases removed from V and 2 bases from J, the gap between germline ends came to 10 bases. This CDR3 is built from 13 residues. Per germline, CDR1 SEHNR and CDR2 FQNEAQ (reference sequence). PCR employed 60 Vbeta and 13 Jbeta primers. Only in-frame clones appear in the TCRdb table, and some are missing; sequencing was by immunoSEQ multiplex PCR. The data show tens of thousands of clones, with less than 65% seen just once and around 5.5% held by the top ten. This receptor was taken from a woman aged 30 to 39 in good health and CMV-seropositive. Sequenced sample: PBMCs. The chain links TRBV7-9 to TRBJ2-7, with D hard to call. The CDR3 nucleotides read TGTGCCAGCAGCCAGCGCCAGACCTACGAGCAGTACTTC. Translating it yields CASSQRQTYEQYF.